A single sample gave rise to the 23 T cell receptor beta chains below, sequenced in a study of blood T cell repertoires in COVID-19. Sequencing used immunoSEQ multiplex PCR; TCRdb keeps in-frame clones, though not all of them. The sample has 150,000 to 200,000 clones, around 87% seen once. Material for sequencing was peripheral blood. The receptors were gathered from a woman in her seventies with COVID-19, enrolled during active disease.

The gene calls are TRBV10-3 and TRBJ1-1; weak D call: TRBD1 (5 bases). V lost 7 bases and J lost 2, with 14 bases in between. CDR1 and CDR2 from the germline V gene are ENHRY and SYGVKD. The CDR3 extends over 14 amino acids. CDR3 sequence reads: CAITGGTANTEAFF. The CDR3 DNA is TGTGCCATCACTGGGGGGACGGCCAACACTGAAGCTTTCTTT.

This chain joins TRBV3-1 (or the pseudogene TRBV3-2) and TRBJ2-2; 9 nucleotides match TRBD2. Germline values: CDR1 LGHDT, CDR2 YNNKEL (reference sequence). V dropped 0 bases and J dropped 1; count of bases not matched to a gene: 3. This CDR3 is 17 amino acids long. CDR3: CASSQDRLAENTGELFF. The CDR3 coding sequence is TGTGCCAGCAGCCAAGATCGACTAGCGGAGAACACCGGGGAGCTGTTTTTT.

Here the CDR3 reads CASSGAGVSPNEKLFF. For the CDR3, the DNA is TGTGCCAGCAGTGGGGCAGGGGTGTCCCCTAATGAAAAACTGTTTTTT. This chain uses TRBV6-1 with TRBJ1-4; TRBD1 is a possible D gene (6 bases). Trimming shortened V by 4 bases and J by 3 bases, and 15 bases separated the two germline ends. Germline V gene sequence: CDR1 MNHNS, CDR2 SASEGT. The CDR3 contains 16 residues.

This rearrangement joins TRBV5-1 to TRBJ2-3, with 10 bases aligning to TRBD2. The germline V gene encodes CDR1 SGHRS and CDR2 YFSETQ. With 4 bases clipped from V and 1 base from J, the junction kept 18 bases outside the gene matches. This CDR3 comprises 20 residues. The DNA for the CDR3 is TGCGCCAGCAGCCTATGGACAGCGAGAGCGGGAGGGCGTGGCACAGATACGCAGTATTTT. The encoded protein is CASSLWTARAGGRGTDTQYF.

This CDR3 is CASSYSSGNNEQFF. DNA of the CDR3: TGTGCCAGCAGTTACTCTAGCGGAAACAATGAGCAGTTCTTC. The chain joins TRBV6-5 to TRBJ2-1; a weak D match, TRBD2 (6 bases). Trimming took 0 bases from V and 5 from J, leaving 8 bases between them. Germline CDR1 and CDR2: MNHEY and SVGAGI. This CDR3 is 14 amino acids long.

The chain employs TRBV4-1 and TRBJ2-2, with TRBD1 matching 9 bases. Germline CDR1 and CDR2: MGHRA and YSYEKL. The V segment lost 11 bases and the J segment 5 bases; nucleotides outside the gene matches: 15. CDR3 length: 16 residues. The CDR3: CAGARWGTGKTGELFF. The CDR3 nucleotides read TGCGCCGGAGCCCGCTGGGGGACAGGGAAGACCGGGGAGCTGTTTTTT.

The chain couples TRBV20-1 to TRBJ2-1; no clear D. Between the trimmed V and J ends, which lost 7 bases and 1 base, there was a span of 5 bases. Germline V CDR1 and CDR2: DFQATT, SNEGSKA (reference sequence). The CDR3 runs to 11 residues. DNA of the CDR3: TGCAGTGGCAGGTCCTACAATGAGCAGTTCTTC. Its protein product is CSGRSYNEQFF.

This clone appeared a single time. The rearrangement links TRBV7-3 to TRBJ2-3, with 8 bases fitting TRBD2. The J segment lost 3 bases and the V segment lost 2 bases, leaving 7 bases of the junction unmatched. CDR3 size: 16 residues. Per germline, CDR1 SGHTA and CDR2 FQGTGA. This CDR3 is CASSLAAGGGTDTQYF. The CDR3 DNA sequence: TGTGCCAGCAGCTTAGCTGCGGGAGGAGGTACAGATACGCAGTATTTT.

The table lists this clone with a few counts. The rearrangement links TRBV6-5 to TRBJ2-2; perhaps TRBD2 as D (5 bases). The CDR3 has 15 residues. The V gene lost 6 bases and the J gene lost 1 base, with 12 bases spanning the gap. Germline loops: CDR1 MNHEY, CDR2 SVGAGI. The CDR3 reads CASSATTMNTGELFF. CDR3 bases: TGTGCCAGCAGCGCAACGACTATGAACACCGGGGAGCTGTTTTTT.

V and J are TRBV28 and TRBJ1-5; D call uncertain. CDR1 is MDHEN, CDR2 SYDVKM, per germline. The CDR3 loop spans 15 amino acids. The V end was cut by 5 bases, the J end by 0 bases, with 11 bases between. As DNA, the CDR3 is TGTGCCAGCAGTCGTCAGTGGTCTAGCAATCAGCCCCAGCATTTT. Protein: CASSRQWSSNQPQHF. The variable domain in full, with the rest retrieved from reference TRBV28 and TRBJ1-5, is DVKVTQSSRYLVKRTGEKVFLECVQDMDHENMFWYRQDPGLGLRLIYFSYDVKMKEKGDIPEGYSVSREKKERFSLILESASTNQTSMYLCASSRQWSSNQPQHFGDGTRLSIL.

J is TRBJ2-7 and V is TRBV3-1 (or the pseudogene TRBV3-2); 9 nucleotides match TRBD2. Germline V gene lookup returns CDR1 LGHDT and CDR2 YNNKEL (reference sequence). Trimming removed 0 bases from V and 13 bases from J; junction bases left unmatched: 4. The CDR3 has 12 amino acids. CDR3 DNA: TGTGCCAGCAGCCAAGAAACAGGGACTAGCTACTTC. It specifies CASSQETGTSYF.

The chain combines TRBV4-1 with TRBJ2-2; 13 nucleotides match TRBD2. The CDR3 runs to 17 residues. Germline lookup yields CDR1 MGHRA and CDR2 YSYEKL. V trimming: 9 bases; J trimming: 8 bases; junction bases outside the gene matches: 15. CDR3 nucleotides: TGCGCCAGTCGGACTAGCGGGAGTAGGGATTCGGTGGGGGAGCTGTTTTTT. Its protein is CASRTSGSRDSVGELFF.

The genes are TRBV6-5 and TRBJ1-1; TRBD1 aligns across 8 bases. CDR3 length: 15 residues. CDR1 MNHEY and CDR2 SVGAGI come from the germline V gene. V shed 7 bases, J shed 0 bases, and the junction held 7 bases outside the gene matches. CDR3 sequence reads: CASNDRGSVNTEAFF. For the CDR3, the DNA is TGTGCCAGCAACGACAGGGGTTCCGTGAACACTGAAGCTTTCTTT.

V is TRBV5-1 and J is TRBJ2-2, with D perhaps matching TRBD2 (6 bases). Germline-derived CDR1 and CDR2 are SGHRS and YFSETQ. The CDR3 is 13 amino acids. V shed 5 bases and J shed 7 bases, with 12 bases lying between them. CDR3 amino acids: CASSREYNGELFF. In DNA, the CDR3 is TGCGCCAGCAGTCGGGAGTATAACGGGGAGCTGTTTTTT.

V and J are TRBV3-1 (or the pseudogene TRBV3-2) and TRBJ2-7, with TRBD1 matching over 7 bases. This CDR3 spans 14 amino acids. CDR1 is LGHDT, CDR2 YNNKEL, per germline (reference sequence). V shed 4 bases and J 1 base; nucleotides not matched to a gene: 4. The DNA of the CDR3 is TGTGCCAGCAGCCCTCGACAGGGTTCCTACGAGCAGTACTTC. Protein sequence: CASSPRQGSYEQYF.

Only one count was recorded for this clone. The J gene is TRBJ2-7, the V gene TRBV6-2 or TRBV6-3; tentatively, D is TRBD2 (6 bases). The CDR3 totals 15 residues. The germline V gene encodes CDR1 MNHEY and CDR2 SVGEGT. Deletions cut 2 bases from V and 1 base from J, with 12 bases between. The CDR3 sequence: CASSYTDAGSYEQYF. CDR3 nucleotide sequence: TGTGCCAGCAGTTACACCGACGCGGGGTCCTACGAGCAGTACTTC.

V gene TRBV6-4 combines with J gene TRBJ2-1; D may be TRBD1 (5 bases). V was shortened by 3 bases and J by 9 bases, with 15 bases between the two germline ends. This CDR3 comprises 14 residues. CDR1 and CDR2 (germline): MRHNA, SNTAGT. The CDR3 spells CASSEYAYQGEQFF. DNA of the CDR3: TGTGCCAGCAGTGAGTATGCCTATCAGGGTGAGCAGTTCTTC.

This clone was counted between two and nine times. V is TRBV29-1 and J is TRBJ1-2; D is possibly TRBD1 (5 bases). The CDR3 sequence is 11 residues long. Trimming left V 7 bases short and J 8 bases short, with 14 bases between. The germline V gene has CDR1 SQVTM and CDR2 ANQGSEA. CDR3 DNA: TGCAGCGCCCTATGGGGGGACGGCTACACCTTC. Residues: CSALWGDGYTF.

The chain uses TRBV15 and TRBJ2-4, with D unclear. The CDR3 sequence is 15 residues long. The germline gives CDR1 LNHNV, CDR2 YYDKDF (reference sequence). V dropped 0 bases and J dropped 4 bases, with 10 bases sitting between them. The DNA of the CDR3 is TGTGCCACCAGCAGAGATAGATCCCCTAAAAACATTCAGTACTTC. Its protein product is CATSRDRSPKNIQYF.

This chain joins TRBV11-3 and TRBJ1-3; D perhaps matches TRBD1 (5 bases). CDR3 length: 14 amino acids. Germline V gives CDR1 SGHNT, CDR2 YENEEA. V shed 3 bases and J shed 0 bases, with 6 bases lying between them. CDR3 loop: CASSFRDSGNTIYF. DNA for the CDR3: TGTGCCAGCAGCTTCAGGGACTCTGGAAACACCATATATTTT.

The chain is built from TRBV30 and TRBJ2-2, with 8 bases that match TRBD1. Germline CDR1 is GTSNPN and CDR2 is SVGIG (reference sequence). J was trimmed by 7 bases and V by 2 bases; bases with no gene match: 6. This CDR3 region has 14 residues. CDR3 in amino acids: CAWSKDREGGELFF. In nucleotides, the CDR3 is TGTGCCTGGAGTAAGGACAGGGAAGGCGGGGAGCTGTTTTTT.

This chain connects TRBV29-1 to TRBJ1-2, with 9 bases matching TRBD1. J gave up 4 bases and V 7 bases, and 13 bases lay outside the gene matches. The CDR3 length is 15 residues. Germline CDR1 is SQVTM and CDR2 is ANQGSEA. CDR3 bases: TGCAGCGCGACAGGGGGTTCCGAAAGCCCCTATGGCTACACCTTC. Amino acid sequence: CSATGGSESPYGYTF.

The rearrangement joins TRBV19 to TRBJ2-7; 12 bases agree with TRBD2. J was trimmed by 5 bases and V by 4 bases; bases with no gene match: 3. The germline CDR1 and CDR2 sequences are LNHDA and SQIVND (reference sequence). The CDR3 is 14 residues long. CDR3: CASSTTSGSHEQYF. In DNA, the CDR3 is TGTGCCAGTAGTACGACTAGCGGGAGCCACGAGCAGTACTTC.